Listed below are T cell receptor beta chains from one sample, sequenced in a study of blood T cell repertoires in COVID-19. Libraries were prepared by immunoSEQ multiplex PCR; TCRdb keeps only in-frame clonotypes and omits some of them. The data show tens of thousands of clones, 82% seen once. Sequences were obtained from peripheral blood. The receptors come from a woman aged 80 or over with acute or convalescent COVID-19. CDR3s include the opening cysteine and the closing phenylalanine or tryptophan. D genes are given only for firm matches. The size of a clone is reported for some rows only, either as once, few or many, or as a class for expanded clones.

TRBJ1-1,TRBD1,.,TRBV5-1,CASSLALGQGAPANTEAFF,TGCGCCAGCAGCTTGGCCCTGGGACAGGGGGCCCCCGCGAACACTGAAGCTTTCTTT
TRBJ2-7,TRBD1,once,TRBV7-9,CASSRDRGSEQYF,TGTGCCAGCAGCCGGGACAGGGGATCCGAGCAGTACTTC
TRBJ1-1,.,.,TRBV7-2,CASSLVGKRGGNTEAFF,TGTGCCAGCAGCTTAGTAGGAAAGCGAGGAGGGAACACTGAAGCTTTCTTT
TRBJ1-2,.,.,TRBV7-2,CASSREYGYTF,TGTGCCAGCAGCCGGGAGTATGGCTACACCTTC
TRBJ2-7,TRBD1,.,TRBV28,CASSTLDSTGDNEQYF,TGTGCCAGCAGCACCCTCGACTCCACAGGGGATAACGAGCAGTACTTC
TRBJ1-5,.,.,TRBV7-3,CASSADSNQPQHF,TGTGCCAGCAGCGCAGATAGCAATCAGCCCCAGCATTTT
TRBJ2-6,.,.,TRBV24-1,CATSDLGRGSSGANVLTF,TGTGCCACCAGTGATTTGGGAAGGGGGTCCTCTGGGGCCAACGTCCTGACTTTC
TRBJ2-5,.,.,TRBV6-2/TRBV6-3,CASSYSNIQETQYF,TGTGCCAGCAGTTACTCGAACATTCAAGAGACCCAGTACTTC
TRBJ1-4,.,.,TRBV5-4,CASSLEATNEKLFF,TGTGCCAGCAGCTTGGAAGCGACTAATGAAAAACTGTTTTTT
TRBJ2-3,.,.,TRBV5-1,CASSLALDKSTDTQYF,TGCGCCAGCAGCTTGGCCCTGGACAAGAGCACAGATACGCAGTATTTT
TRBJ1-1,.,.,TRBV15,CATSPRKTGTWNTEAFF,TGTGCCACCAGCCCACGGAAGACTGGTACTTGGAACACTGAAGCTTTCTTT
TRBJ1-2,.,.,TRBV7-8,CASSLGSDYGYTF,TGTGCCAGCAGCTTAGGGTCAGACTATGGCTACACCTTC
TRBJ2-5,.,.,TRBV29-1,CSALGQYRETQYF,TGCAGCGCCCTGGGACAATACAGAGAGACCCAGTACTTC
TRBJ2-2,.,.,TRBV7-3,CASSSTGNTGELFF,TGTGCCAGCAGCTCGACAGGGAACACCGGGGAGCTGTTTTTT
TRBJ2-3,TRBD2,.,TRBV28,CASSFTSGSKNTQYF,TGTGCCAGCAGTTTTACTAGCGGGAGTAAGAATACGCAGTATTTT
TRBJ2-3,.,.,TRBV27,CATRRGGVGDTQYF,TGTGCCACCAGAAGGGGGGGGGTAGGGGATACGCAGTATTTT
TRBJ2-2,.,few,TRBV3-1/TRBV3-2,CASSLEGGVMAGELFF,TGTGCCAGCAGCCTCGAAGGGGGGGTAATGGCCGGGGAGCTGTTTTTT
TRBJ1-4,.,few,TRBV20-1,CSASKTGEKLFF,TGCAGTGCTAGTAAGACAGGCGAAAAACTGTTTTTT
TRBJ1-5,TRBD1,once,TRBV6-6,CASRGGTANGNQPQHF,TGTGCCAGCAGGGGCGGGACAGCGAATGGCAATCAGCCCCAGCATTTT
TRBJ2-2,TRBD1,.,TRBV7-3,CASSLGQGNTGELFF,TGTGCCAGCAGCTTAGGACAGGGAAACACCGGGGAGCTGTTTTTT
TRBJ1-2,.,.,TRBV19,CASSIGSGFFGYTF,TGTGCCAGTAGTATAGGGTCAGGTTTTTTTGGCTACACCTTC
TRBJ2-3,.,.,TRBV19,CASSSGGGRFGRDTQYF,TGTGCCAGTAGCAGTGGGGGGGGGCGGTTTGGTAGAGATACGCAGTATTTT
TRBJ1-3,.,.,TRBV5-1,CASRTGISWGNTIYF,TGCGCCAGCCGGACCGGGATATCTTGGGGAAACACCATATATTTT
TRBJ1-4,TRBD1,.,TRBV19,CASSATGGGEKLFF,TGTGCCAGTAGTGCCACAGGGGGCGGTGAAAAACTGTTTTTT
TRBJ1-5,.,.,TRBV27,CASSGPREPQHF,TGTGCCAGCAGTGGGCCAAGAGAGCCCCAGCATTTT
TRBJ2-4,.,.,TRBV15,CATSRDRVNIQYF,TGTGCCACCAGCAGAGACAGGGTTAACATTCAGTACTTC
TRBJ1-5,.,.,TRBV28,CASSSGVHSNQPQHF,TGTGCCAGCAGCTCGGGGGTTCACAGCAATCAGCCCCAGCATTTT
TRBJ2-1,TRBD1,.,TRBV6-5,CATPGQGGYNEQFF,TGTGCCACCCCGGGACAGGGTGGATACAATGAGCAGTTCTTC
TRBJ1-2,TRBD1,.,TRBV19,CASSTRTGGGYTF,TGTGCCAGTAGTACCCGGACAGGGGGAGGCTACACCTTC
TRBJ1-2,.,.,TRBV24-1,CATSDSYGYTF,TGTGCCACCAGTGATTCATATGGCTACACCTTC
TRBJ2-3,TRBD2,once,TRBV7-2,CASSLVAAGGFTDTQYF,TGTGCCAGCAGCTTAGTTGCGGCGGGGGGATTCACAGATACGCAGTATTTT
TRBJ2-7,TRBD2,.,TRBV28,CASSMASGRDTYEQYF,TGTGCCAGCAGTATGGCTAGCGGGAGGGATACCTACGAGCAGTACTTC
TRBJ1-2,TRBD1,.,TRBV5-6,CASSLGTGIYGYTF,TGTGCCAGCAGCTTAGGGACAGGGATCTATGGCTACACCTTC
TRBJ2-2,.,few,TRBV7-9,CASSFAPRQAGELFF,TGTGCCAGCAGCTTTGCACCAAGGCAGGCCGGGGAGCTGTTTTTT
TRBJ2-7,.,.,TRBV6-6,CASSDWAGSYEQYF,TGTGCCAGCAGCGACTGGGCGGGGTCCTACGAGCAGTACTTC
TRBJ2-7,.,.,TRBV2,CASSQGPGRPYEQYF,TGTGCCAGCAGCCAGGGGCCGGGCCGCCCCTACGAGCAGTACTTC
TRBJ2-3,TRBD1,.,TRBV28,CASSSPGTGTDTQYF,TGTGCCAGCAGTTCCCCCGGGACAGGCACAGATACGCAGTATTTT
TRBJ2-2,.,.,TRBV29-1,CSVEVAAGTGELFF,TGCAGCGTTGAAGTGGCAGCGGGCACCGGGGAGCTGTTTTTT
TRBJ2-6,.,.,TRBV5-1,CASSRDSGANVLTF,TGCGCCAGCAGTCGGGACTCTGGGGCCAACGTCCTGACTTTC
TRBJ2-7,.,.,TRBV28,CACSGEAYEQYF,TGTGCCTGCTCGGGGGAGGCCTACGAGCAGTACTTC
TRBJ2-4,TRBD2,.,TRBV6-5,CASSSGGNIQYF,TGTGCCAGCAGTTCGGGGGGAAACATTCAGTACTTC
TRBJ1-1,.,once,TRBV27,CASSFTGNTEAFF,TGTGCCAGCAGTTTTACGGGGAACACTGAAGCTTTCTTT
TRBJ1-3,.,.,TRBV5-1,CASTPIAVRPGNTIYF,TGCGCCAGCACCCCTATCGCCGTCAGGCCTGGAAACACCATATATTTT
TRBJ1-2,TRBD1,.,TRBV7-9,CASSYSGTGVNGYTF,TGTGCCAGCAGCTACAGTGGGACAGGGGTAAACGGCTACACCTTC
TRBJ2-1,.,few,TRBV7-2,CASSLERNEQFF,TGTGCCAGCAGCTTAGAGCGCAATGAGCAGTTCTTC
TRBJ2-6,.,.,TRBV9,CASSVGWGPGANVLTF,TGTGCCAGCAGCGTAGGGTGGGGCCCTGGGGCCAACGTCCTGACTTTC
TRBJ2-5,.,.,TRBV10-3,CAISDTGVGRETQYF,TGTGCCATCAGTGACACGGGGGTTGGACGGGAGACCCAGTACTTC
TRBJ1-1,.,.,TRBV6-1,CASSDIGHLNTEAFF,TGTGCCAGCAGTGATATCGGACACTTGAACACTGAAGCTTTCTTT
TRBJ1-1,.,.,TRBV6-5,CASPPRGVLNTEAFF,TGTGCCAGTCCCCCGCGGGGGGTATTGAACACTGAAGCTTTCTTT
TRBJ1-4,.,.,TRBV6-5,CASTPVSYEKLFF,TGTGCCAGCACGCCAGTAAGTTATGAAAAACTGTTTTTT